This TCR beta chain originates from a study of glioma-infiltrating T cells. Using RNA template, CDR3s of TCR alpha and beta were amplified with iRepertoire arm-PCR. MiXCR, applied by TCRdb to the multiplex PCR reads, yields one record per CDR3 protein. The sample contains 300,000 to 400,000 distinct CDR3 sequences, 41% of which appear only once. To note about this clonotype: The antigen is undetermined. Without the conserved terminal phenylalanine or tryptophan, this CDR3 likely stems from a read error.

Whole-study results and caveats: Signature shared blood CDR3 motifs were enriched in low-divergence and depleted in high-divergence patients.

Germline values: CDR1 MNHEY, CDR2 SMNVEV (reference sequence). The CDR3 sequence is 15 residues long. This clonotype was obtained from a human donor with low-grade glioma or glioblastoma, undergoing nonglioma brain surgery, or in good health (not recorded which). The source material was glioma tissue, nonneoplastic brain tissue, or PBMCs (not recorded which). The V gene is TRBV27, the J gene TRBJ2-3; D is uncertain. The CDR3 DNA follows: TGTGCCAGCAGTTTCGGGCCCAGCAGCACAGAAACGCAGTATCTT. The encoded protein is CASSFGPSSTETQYL.